The clone carrying this TCR beta chain has just one count. Its antigen remains unidentified. This record belongs to a study of shared clonotypes between healthy human individuals. The V end was cut by 5 bases, the J end by 2 bases, with 20 bases between. The CDR3 extends over 16 amino acids. CDR1 SGHRS and CDR2 YFSETQ come from the germline V gene. Donors comprised only Caucasian adults living in Nashville, Tennessee. The study separated CD4+ cells into CD45RA+ naive and CD45RA-negative memory subsets. General study findings and limits: It was observed that 5% to 6% of naive CD4 clonotypes were shared across a handful of donors. Sequencing depth was a factor that was expected to affect clonotype sharing among donors.

The method was immunoSEQ multiplex PCR; TCRdb's version includes in-frame clones alone and lacks a portion of them. Counted here are about 330,000 clones, approximately 74% occurring once; the ten biggest clones make up under 13%. This rearrangement joins TRBV5-1 to TRBJ2-7; D perhaps matches TRBD1 (6 bases). Sequencing was performed on memory CD4+ T cells sorted from blood. Noted subset: CD45RA-negative fraction. This sequence was found in a man younger than 40 in good health. The CDR3 sequence is CASSPEPRDTAYEQYF. CDR3 DNA: TGCGCCAGCAGTCCGGAGCCTCGGGACACTGCCTACGAGCAGTACTTC.